This record concerns one T cell receptor beta chain sequence. The record originates from a study of Ad26.COV2.S vaccination and SARS-CoV-2 variants. Study-level background: By the intramuscular route, Ad26.COV2.S was given once, or twice 56 days apart.

Treatment of the sample: over 15 received Ad26.COV2.S at low or high dose, single or two shots; several received placebo; per-sample allocation not given. Specimens were obtained on day 63 following the first vaccine or placebo injection. Whoever gave the sample was an adult aged 18-55 years in Boston. Germline V gene data show CDR1 as SGHDN and CDR2 as FVKESK. Deletions cut 3 bases from V and 3 bases from J, with 11 bases between. The CDR3 is made up of 15 amino acids. TCRdb's table, derived via immunoSEQ multiplex PCR, lists solely in-frame clones and lacks some. The sample has 300,000 to 350,000 clones, 90% seen once.

The source material was peripheral blood, sampled in a trial of Ad26.COV2.S vaccine versus placebo. This sequence was found in a person between 18 and 65 years old who received the Ad26.COV2.S COVID-19 vaccine or a placebo. The chain employs TRBV14 and TRBJ2-2, with D tentatively TRBD1 (5 bases). The CDR3 nucleotides read TGTGCCAGCAGCCAGGGCAGGGTACACACCGGGGAGCTGTTTTTT. Residues: CASSQGRVHTGELFF.